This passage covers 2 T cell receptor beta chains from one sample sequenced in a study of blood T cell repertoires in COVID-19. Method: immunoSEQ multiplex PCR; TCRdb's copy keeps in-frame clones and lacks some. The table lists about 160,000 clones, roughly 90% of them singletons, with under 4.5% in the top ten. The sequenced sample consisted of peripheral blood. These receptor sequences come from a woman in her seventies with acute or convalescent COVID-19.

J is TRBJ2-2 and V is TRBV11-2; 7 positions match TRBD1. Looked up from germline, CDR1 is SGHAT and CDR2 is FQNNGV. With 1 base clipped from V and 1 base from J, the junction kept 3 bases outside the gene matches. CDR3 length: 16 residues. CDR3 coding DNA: TGTGCCAGCAGCTTAGTTAGGACAGGGAACACCGGGGAGCTGTTTTTT. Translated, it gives CASSLVRTGNTGELFF.

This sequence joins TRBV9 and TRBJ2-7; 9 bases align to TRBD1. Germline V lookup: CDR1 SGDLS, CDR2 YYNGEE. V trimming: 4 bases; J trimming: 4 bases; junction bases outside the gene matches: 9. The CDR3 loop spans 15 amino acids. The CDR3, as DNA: TGTGCCAGCAGCCCCCGGACAGGGGCGAAGTACGAGCAGTACTTC. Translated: CASSPRTGAKYEQYF.